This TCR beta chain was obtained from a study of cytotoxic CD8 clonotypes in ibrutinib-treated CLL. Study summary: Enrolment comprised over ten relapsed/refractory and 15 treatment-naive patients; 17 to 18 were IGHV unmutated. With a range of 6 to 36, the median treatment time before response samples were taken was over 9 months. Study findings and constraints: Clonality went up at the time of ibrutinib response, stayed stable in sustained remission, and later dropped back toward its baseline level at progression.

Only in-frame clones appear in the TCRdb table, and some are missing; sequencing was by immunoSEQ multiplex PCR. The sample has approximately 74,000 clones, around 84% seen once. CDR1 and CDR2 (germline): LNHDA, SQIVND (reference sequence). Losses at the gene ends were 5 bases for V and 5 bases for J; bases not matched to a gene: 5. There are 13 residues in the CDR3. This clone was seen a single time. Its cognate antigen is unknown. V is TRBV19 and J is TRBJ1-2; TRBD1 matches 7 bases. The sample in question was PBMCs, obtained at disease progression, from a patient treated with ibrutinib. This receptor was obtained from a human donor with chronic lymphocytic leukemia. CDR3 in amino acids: CASSGRTGYGYTF. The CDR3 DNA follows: TGTGCCAGTAGTGGGAGGACAGGTTATGGCTACACCTTC.